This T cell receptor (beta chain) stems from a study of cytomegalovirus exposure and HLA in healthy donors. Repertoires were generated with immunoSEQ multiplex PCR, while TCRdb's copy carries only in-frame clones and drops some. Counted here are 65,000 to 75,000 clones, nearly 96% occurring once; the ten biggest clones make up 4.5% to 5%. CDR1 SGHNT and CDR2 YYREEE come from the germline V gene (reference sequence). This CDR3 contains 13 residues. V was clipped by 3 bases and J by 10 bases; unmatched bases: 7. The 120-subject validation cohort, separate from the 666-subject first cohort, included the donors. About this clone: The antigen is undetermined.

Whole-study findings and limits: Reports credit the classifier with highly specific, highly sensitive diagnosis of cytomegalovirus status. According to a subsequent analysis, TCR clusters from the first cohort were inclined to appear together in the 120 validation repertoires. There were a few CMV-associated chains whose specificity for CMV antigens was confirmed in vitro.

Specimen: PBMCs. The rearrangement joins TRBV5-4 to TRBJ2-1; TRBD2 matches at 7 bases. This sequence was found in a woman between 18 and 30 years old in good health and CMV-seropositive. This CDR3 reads CASSSGLEGEQFF. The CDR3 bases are TGTGCCAGCAGCTCAGGACTAGAGGGCGAGCAGTTCTTC.